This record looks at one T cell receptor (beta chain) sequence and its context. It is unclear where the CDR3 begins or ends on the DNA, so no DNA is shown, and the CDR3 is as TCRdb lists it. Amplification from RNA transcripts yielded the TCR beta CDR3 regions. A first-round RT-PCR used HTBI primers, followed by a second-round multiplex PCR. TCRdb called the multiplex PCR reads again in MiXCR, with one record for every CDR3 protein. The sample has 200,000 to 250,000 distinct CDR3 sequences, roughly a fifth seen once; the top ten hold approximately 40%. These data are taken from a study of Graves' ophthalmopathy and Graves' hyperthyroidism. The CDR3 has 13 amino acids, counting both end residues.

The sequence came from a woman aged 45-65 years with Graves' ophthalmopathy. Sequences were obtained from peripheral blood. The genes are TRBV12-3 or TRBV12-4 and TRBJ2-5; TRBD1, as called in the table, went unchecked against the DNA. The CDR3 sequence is CASSRRAGETQYF.